This TCR beta chain was recorded in a study of cytomegalovirus exposure and HLA in healthy donors. Across the study: Within the Caucasian-associated ancestry cluster were 65% to 85% of the roughly 400 genotyped donors. Study-level points and caveats: The study listed some 160 cytomegalovirus-associated TCR beta chains. Approximately 18,000 TCR beta sequences were associated with HLA alleles at 0.05 false discovery rate in a later analysis.

Nominally healthy donors were sampled, though unrecorded immune exposures were likely. Use of 60 Vbeta and 13 Jbeta primers characterized the PCR. Method: immunoSEQ multiplex PCR; TCRdb's copy keeps in-frame clones and lacks some. The top ten hold less than 3.5% of the sample, which has 220,000 or so clones, 75% to 85% seen once. Trimming removed 5 bases from V and 5 bases from J, with 6 bases in between. CDR1 and CDR2 from the germline V gene are GTSNPN and SVGIG (reference sequence). The CDR3 is made up of 11 amino acids. Comment on this clone: What it binds is not known.

The sequence derives from a woman in her thirties or forties in good health and CMV-seronegative. Source material: PBMCs. J is TRBJ1-4 and V is TRBV30; D gene unclear. CDR3 DNA sequence: TGTGCCTGGGGAGTGAATGAAAAACTGTTTTTT. Amino acid sequence: CAWGVNEKLFF.